This TCR beta chain comes out of a study of tumor-infiltrating lymphocytes in primary liver carcinoma. Overall study context: About 3.5 to 7.13 million productive TCRbeta reads were obtained from the samples, with similar numbers across tissue types.

CDR3 length: 14 amino acids. Germline CDR1 and CDR2: MNHNS and SASEGT. The V gene lost 2 bases and the J gene lost 9 bases, with 16 bases spanning the gap. With approximately 470 ng total RNA as template and a constant-region primer, TCR beta cDNA was made. Researchers made the TCR beta libraries by running three nested multiplex PCR rounds with slightly modified ARM-PCR. Researchers ran the first two PCR rounds for 10 cycles each with TRBV1-TRBV30 forward primers and a C-beta reverse primer. MiXCR, applied by TCRdb to the multiplex PCR reads, yields one record per CDR3 protein. The table lists about 130,000 distinct CDR3 sequences, 60% to 80% of them singletons. This clonotype was seen many times. Its antigen is unidentified. Both RNA and DNA were isolated together from about 20-30 mg of bulk tissue that had not been sorted. Study-wide findings and caveats: Overlap between tumor regions exceeded overlap of tumor with adjacent tissue or blood.

The chain is built from TRBV6-1 and TRBJ1-1; D possibly corresponds to TRBD1 (6 bases). Sequencing used liver tumor tissue from sampling region 3. Described subset: tumor region T3, left-lateral pole. The clonotype comes from a woman aged 60-75 years with primary liver carcinoma and hepatitis B virus infection. This chain's CDR3 is CASSERGVEVQAFF. As DNA, the CDR3 is TGTGCCAGCAGTGAAAGGGGGGTAGAGGTGCAAGCTTTCTTT.